This is a list of T cell receptor beta chains from one sample in a study of response to subunit inactivated influenza vaccine. TCRdb independently ran MiXCR on the RT-PCR reads; one entry per CDR3 protein. The repertoire holds approximately 570,000 distinct CDR3 sequences, with roughly 8.2% as singletons. This specimen consisted of PBMCs from blood, obtained less than 30 months after vaccination. The receptors derive from a man between 50 and 75 years old who received an inactivated influenza vaccine. Each CDR3 is given with its conserved first and last residue. A D gene is named only where the DNA matches it firmly. Expanded clones get a size class; other rows say once, few or many, or leave the size out.

V gene	J gene	clone size	D gene	CDR3 DNA	CDR3 protein
TRBV7-9	TRBJ2-1	.	TRBD2	TGTGCCAGCAGCTTAGTTTTGGAGGGAGGGAATGAGCAGTTCTTC	CASSLVLEGGNEQFF
TRBV29-1	TRBJ1-1	.	.	TGCAGCGGTGCAGGGAGTAGTGGGACTGAAGCTTTCTTT	CSGAGSSGTEAFF
TRBV29-1	TRBJ2-2	many	TRBD1	TGCAGCGTCGACAGGGGGCGAACCGGGGAGCTGTTTTTT	CSVDRGRTGELFF
TRBV4-2	TRBJ2-5	.	.	TGTGCCAGCAGCCAGTCACGGGGCGCCGAGACCCAGTACTTC	CASSQSRGAETQYF
TRBV3-1	TRBJ1-1	few	.	TGTGCCAGCAGCCAAGCGAACAGCTTGAACACTGAAGCTTTCTTT	CASSQANSLNTEAFF
TRBV3-1	TRBJ1-5	many	.	TGTGCCAGCAGCCAAGATATGCGGGCCCAGCCCCAGCATTTT	CASSQDMRAQPQHF
TRBV7-9	TRBJ1-1	few	.	TGTGCCAGCGGGCAAGGCGGGAACACTGAAGCTTTCTTT	CASGQGGNTEAFF
TRBV7-9	TRBJ2-5	many	.	TGTGCCAGCAGCTTAGGGAGGGGGCCAGAGACCCAGTACTTC	CASSLGRGPETQYF
TRBV20-1	TRBJ1-3	few	.	TGCAGTGCCCCCGGGGGGGGGTCTGGAAACACCATATATTTT	CSAPGGGSGNTIYF
TRBV12-3/TRBV12-4	TRBJ2-7	many	.	TGTGCCAGCAGTGTCGGACCCTACGAGCAGTACTTC	CASSVGPYEQYF
TRBV12-2	TRBJ2-1	once	.	TGTGCAAGTCGCTTAGTATCGACTAGCGGGAAAAGGGGCGATGAGCAGTTCTTC	CASRLVSTSGKRGDEQFF
TRBV5-5	TRBJ2-3	many	TRBD2	TGTGCCAGCAGTTTTCTCGGACTAGCAAAAGATACGCAGTATTTT	CASSFLGLAKDTQYF
TRBV5-1	TRBJ1-2	many	.	TGCGCCAGCAGCTCCGGGACCCGCTATGCCTACACCTTC	CASSSGTRYAYTF
TRBV25-1	TRBJ2-7	few	.	TGTGCCAGCAGTCCCAGAAGGCTAGATGCCTACGAGCAGTACTTC	CASSPRRLDAYEQYF
TRBV29-1	TRBJ2-5	many	.	TGCAGCGCCTCTCTCGGGGGCCCAGAGACCCAGTACTTC	CSASLGGPETQYF
TRBV7-9	TRBJ2-3	.	TRBD1	TGTGCCAGCAGCCCCCGGGACAGGCAAAACACAGATACGCAGTATTTT	CASSPRDRQNTDTQYF
TRBV11-2	TRBJ2-3	few	.	TGTGCCAGCAGCTTGGAAAACCCGACTCGGGCAGATACGCAGTATTTT	CASSLENPTRADTQYF
TRBV20-1	TRBJ2-7	.	.	TGCAGTGCAAAAGGGAGCTCCTACGAGCAGTACTTC	CSAKGSSYEQYF
TRBV19	TRBJ2-1	.	.	TGTGCCAGTTCTAGGGTGGGCGGGAACAATGAGCAGTTCTTC	CASSRVGGNNEQFF
TRBV20-1	TRBJ2-3	few	.	TGCAGTGCTAGAAAGGACCTCGATACGCAGTATTTT	CSARKDLDTQYF
TRBV27	TRBJ1-5	few	.	TGTGCCAGCAGTGGGGCAGGACTCAATCAGCCCCAGCATTTT	CASSGAGLNQPQHF
TRBV4-2	TRBJ2-5	few	TRBD1	TGTGCCAGCAGCCTTTCCGGGACAGGGGGCTTTGAGACCCAGTACTTC	CASSLSGTGGFETQYF
TRBV24-1	TRBJ2-3	.	.	TGTGCCACCAGTGACCGTACCAGGGAAGATACGCAGTATTTT	CATSDRTREDTQYF
TRBV3-1	TRBJ2-3	many	.	TGTGCCAGCAGCCGGAGCGGACCTAGCACAGATACGCAGTATTTT	CASSRSGPSTDTQYF
TRBV5-6	TRBJ2-7	many	.	TGTGCCAGCAGCCCACAGGAGCACACCTACGAGCAGTACTTC	CASSPQEHTYEQYF
TRBV5-6	TRBJ2-7	few	.	TGTGCCAGCAGCTTTACGGCCCAAATAGAGCTTTACGAGCAGTACTTC	CASSFTAQIELYEQYF
TRBV4-1	TRBJ2-1	many	TRBD1	TGCGCCAGCAGCCCACTGGGACAGGGGGCGAACAATGAGCAGTTCTTC	CASSPLGQGANNEQFF
TRBV9	TRBJ1-2	many	.	TGTGCCAGCAGCTCCCGGGGAGGTGGACAGAGTAACGTGGTCTATGGCTACACCTTC	CASSSRGGGQSNVVYGYTF
TRBV27	TRBJ1-5	few	.	TGTGCCAGCAGTTTAAGGCCAGGAAATCAGCCCCAGCATTTT	CASSLRPGNQPQHF